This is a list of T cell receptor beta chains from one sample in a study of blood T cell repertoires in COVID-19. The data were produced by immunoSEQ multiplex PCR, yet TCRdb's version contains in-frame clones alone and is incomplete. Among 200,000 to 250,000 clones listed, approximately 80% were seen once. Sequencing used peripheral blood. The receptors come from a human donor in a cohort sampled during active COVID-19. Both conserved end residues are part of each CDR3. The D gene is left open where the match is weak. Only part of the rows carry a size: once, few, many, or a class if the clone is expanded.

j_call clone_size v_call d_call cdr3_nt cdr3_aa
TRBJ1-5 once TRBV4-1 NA TGCGCCAGCAGCCAAGGGTCGGCGAGGCAGCTTAATCAGCCCCAGCATTTT CASSQGSARQLNQPQHF
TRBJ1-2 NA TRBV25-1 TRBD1 TGTGCCAGCTCCCTGACAGGGGGCATTACCCAATACACCTTC CASSLTGGITQYTF
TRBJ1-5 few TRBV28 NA TGTGCCAGCACCGACAGACCCAATCAGCCCCAGCATTTT CASTDRPNQPQHF
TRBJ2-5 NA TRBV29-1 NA TGCAGCGTTGAATATGCGGGCACTGGAGGAGAGACCCAGTACTTC CSVEYAGTGGETQYF
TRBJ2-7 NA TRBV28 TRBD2 TGTGCCAGCAGTCCAACCTCCGGGACTAGCGACGAGCAGTACTTC CASSPTSGTSDEQYF
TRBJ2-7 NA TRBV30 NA TGTGCCTGGAGTCGGGCAGGGTTGGCCTACGAGCAGTACTTC CAWSRAGLAYEQYF
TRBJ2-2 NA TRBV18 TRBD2 TGTGCCAGCTCACTAGCGGGAGAGGTTCGTACCGGGGAGCTGTTTTTT CASSLAGEVRTGELFF
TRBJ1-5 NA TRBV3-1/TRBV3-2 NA TGTGCCAGCAGCCAAGCCGGGAATAGCAATCAGCCCCAGCATTTT CASSQAGNSNQPQHF
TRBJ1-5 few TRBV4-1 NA TGCGCCAGCAGTCTGGGACACGTTAGCAATCAGCCCCAGCATTTT CASSLGHVSNQPQHF
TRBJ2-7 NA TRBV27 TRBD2 TGTGCCAGCAGTCCTCCCGGACTAGCGAGGGAGCAGTACTTC CASSPPGLAREQYF
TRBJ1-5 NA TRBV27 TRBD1 TGTGCCAGCAGCCCGCTGGACAGGGGAGCCAATCAGCCCCAGCATTTT CASSPLDRGANQPQHF
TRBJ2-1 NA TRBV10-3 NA TGTGCCATCAGCCCTTTTTCAACACGATACAATGAGCAGTTCTTC CAISPFSTRYNEQFF
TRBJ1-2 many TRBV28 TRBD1 TGTGCCAGCAAGGCCCGACAGGGGCGCTATGGCTACACCTTC CASKARQGRYGYTF
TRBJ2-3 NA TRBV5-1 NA TGCGCCAGCAGCTTGGGCGGCGGGCGCACAGATACGCAGTATTTT CASSLGGGRTDTQYF
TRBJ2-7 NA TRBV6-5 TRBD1 TGTGCCAGCAGTTACTCGACAGGGATCCACGAGCAGTACTTC CASSYSTGIHEQYF
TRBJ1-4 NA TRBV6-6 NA TGTGCCAGCAGTTTCCTAGAGACGTCAACTAATGAAAAACTGTTTTTT CASSFLETSTNEKLFF
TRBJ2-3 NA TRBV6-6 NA TGTGCCAGCACTCATCCCGGAGATACGCAGTATTTT CASTHPGDTQYF
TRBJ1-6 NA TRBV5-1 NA TGCGCCAGCACCAGGGCAGGGGACAATTCACCCCTCCACTTT CASTRAGDNSPLHF
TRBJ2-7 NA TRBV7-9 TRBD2 TGTGCCAGCAGCCCCTCTAGCGGCCACTACGAGCAGTACTTC CASSPSSGHYEQYF
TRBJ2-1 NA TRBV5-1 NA TGCGCCAGCCATTCCCCGACTCTCCGGAGCCATGAGCAGTTCTTC CASHSPTLRSHEQFF
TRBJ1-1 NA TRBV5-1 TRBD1 TGCGCCAGCAGCCAGACCCAGACAGGGGGCATCATGGGAGCGGACACTGAAGCTTTCTTT CASSQTQTGGIMGADTEAFF
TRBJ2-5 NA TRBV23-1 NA TGCGCCATCCTGACCCGACCGCCCAAGCGGACCCAGTACTTC CAILTRPPKRTQYF
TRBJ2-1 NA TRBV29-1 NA TGCAGCGCTATCAGAGGGTACAATGAGCAGTTCTTC CSAIRGYNEQFF
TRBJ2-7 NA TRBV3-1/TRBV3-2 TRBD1 TGTGCCAGCAGGGCCGGGACAGGCTACGAGCAGTACTTC CASRAGTGYEQYF
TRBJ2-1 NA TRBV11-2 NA TGTGCCAGCAGCCCTTGGCCCGCCAATGAGCAGTTCTTC CASSPWPANEQFF
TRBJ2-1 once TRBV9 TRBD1 TGTGCCAGCAGCGTTCGGACAGGGGGTTATGAGCAGTTCTTC CASSVRTGGYEQFF
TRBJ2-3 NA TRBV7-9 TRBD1 TGTGCCAGCAGCCTCCTGGGGGGACAGGGATCAGATACGCAGTATTTT CASSLLGGQGSDTQYF
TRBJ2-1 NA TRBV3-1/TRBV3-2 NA TGTGCCAGCAGCCCTGGCAGGGGCTACAATGAGCAGTTCTTC CASSPGRGYNEQFF
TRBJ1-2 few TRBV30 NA TGTGCCTGGAGTGTACTCACAGTAGGAGGCTACACCTTC CAWSVLTVGGYTF
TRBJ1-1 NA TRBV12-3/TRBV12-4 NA TGTGCCAGCAGTTTCCAGATGAACACTGAAGCTTTCTTT CASSFQMNTEAFF
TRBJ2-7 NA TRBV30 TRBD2 TGTGCCTGGAGTGGCACTAGCGAGGCCGACGAGCAGTACTTC CAWSGTSEADEQYF
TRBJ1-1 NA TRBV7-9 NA TGTGCCAGCAGCCTCGTGCAGGGGACTGAAGCTTTCTTT CASSLVQGTEAFF
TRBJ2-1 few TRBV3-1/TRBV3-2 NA TGTGCCAGCAGCCAACGTACGCGGCTAGCAGGTGAGCAGTTCTTC CASSQRTRLAGEQFF
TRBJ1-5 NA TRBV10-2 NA TGCGCCAGCAGTGGACAAGTCAATCAGCCCCAGCATTTT CASSGQVNQPQHF
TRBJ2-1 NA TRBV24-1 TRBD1 TGTGCCACCAGTGATTTGCCGGGACAGAGCTACAATGAGCAGTTCTTC CATSDLPGQSYNEQFF
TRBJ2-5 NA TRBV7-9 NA TGTGCCAGCAGCTTAGCTCTAACAGAGACCCAGTACTTC CASSLALTETQYF
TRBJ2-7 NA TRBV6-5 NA TGTGCCAGCAGTTCAGGGCTAATATCAGTCTACGAGCAGTACTTC CASSSGLISVYEQYF
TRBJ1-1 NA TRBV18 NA TGTGCCAGCTCACCACCATTAGACAGGCGACTGAACACTGAAGCTTTCTTT CASSPPLDRRLNTEAFF